The 8 T cell receptor beta chains below come from one sample, sequenced in a study of T cell responses to AZD1222 COVID-19 vaccine. Here immunoSEQ multiplex PCR was the method, and the copy in TCRdb shows in-frame clones only, minus some. The sample lists under 150,000 clones, approximately 91% occurring once. The sequencing here drew on peripheral blood, taken 28 days after the second AZD1222 dose. The receptor source for this set is an adult who received the AZD1222 COVID-19 vaccine.

The rearrangement joins TRBV9 to TRBJ1-5; a possible D gene is TRBD1 (5 bases). CDR3 size: 15 residues. The V end lost 1 base, the J end lost 3 bases, and 11 bases lay between the germline ends. CDR1 and CDR2 from the germline V gene are SGDLS and YYNGEE. The DNA for the CDR3 is TGTGCCAGCAGCGTATCACGGGACTTCAATCAGCCCCAGCATTTT. It encodes CASSVSRDFNQPQHF.

This chain uses TRBV4-1 with TRBJ2-3; 9 bases align to TRBD2. Germline CDR1 is MGHRA and CDR2 is YSYEKL. Trimming removed 4 bases from V and 0 bases from J; junction bases left unmatched: 8. This CDR3 comprises 17 residues. The CDR3 loop reads CASSLSGGRSSTDTQYF. The DNA of the CDR3 is TGCGCCAGCAGCCTTAGCGGGGGACGTAGTAGCACAGATACGCAGTATTTT.

V and J are TRBV29-1 and TRBJ2-2, with 7 bases that match TRBD2. Germline lookup yields CDR1 SQVTM and CDR2 ANQGSEA. This CDR3 is built from 15 residues. The J segment lost 6 bases and the V segment lost 7 bases, leaving 14 bases of the junction unmatched. CDR3 coding DNA: TGCAGCGCCCGCCTGGGCGGGAGAAGGGCCGGGGAGCTGTTTTTT. Its translation is CSARLGGRRAGELFF.

CDR3 sequence (DNA): TGTGCCAGTAGTGGCAAACGGACTAGCGGAGGGCAAGATGGGACCCAGTACTTC. Translating it yields CASSGKRTSGGQDGTQYF. The chain has TRBV19 and TRBJ2-5; 10 bases align to TRBD2. With V trimmed by 5 bases and J by 7 bases, 19 bases remained unmatched. The CDR3 loop spans 18 amino acids. Germline V gene sequence: CDR1 LNHDA, CDR2 SQIVND (reference sequence).

This clone has a single count. This chain connects TRBV7-3 to TRBJ2-5, with 7 bases identical to TRBD1. The J segment lost 9 bases and the V segment lost 0 bases, leaving 13 bases of the junction unmatched. This CDR3 region has 16 residues. Germline lookup yields CDR1 SGHTA and CDR2 FQGTGA. CDR3 sequence reads: CASSLTGGQPQEAQYF. The CDR3 DNA is TGTGCCAGCAGCTTAACTGGGGGACAGCCGCAAGAAGCCCAGTACTTC.

V usage is TRBV27 and J usage is TRBJ2-7; D unresolved. Germline CDR1 is MNHEY and CDR2 is SMNVEV (reference sequence). V lost 1 base to trimming and J lost 7 bases, with 8 bases between them. This CDR3 has 12 residues. The CDR3 loop is CASSLLKGEQYF. CDR3 in DNA: TGTGCCAGCAGTTTATTAAAGGGAGAGCAGTACTTC.

This clone was seen a few times. The J gene is TRBJ2-2, the V gene TRBV6-5, with D hard to call. Germline CDR1 is MNHEY and CDR2 is SVGAGI. The CDR3 spans 14 residues. V gave up 7 bases and J gave up 10 bases, with 19 bases separating them. DNA for the CDR3: TGTGCCAGCACCGCCGGGCCCACGGCGGTGGAGCTGTTTTTT. Protein product: CASTAGPTAVELFF.

The chain employs TRBV7-6 and TRBJ1-1; maybe TRBD1 (6 bases). Between the trimmed V and J ends, which lost 4 bases and 1 base, there was a span of 10 bases. Germline CDR1 reads SGHVS; CDR2 reads FNYEAQ. This CDR3 spans 14 amino acids. The CDR3 coding sequence is TGTGCCAGCAGCTCGGGACACAAGAACACTGAAGCTTTCTTT. Its translation: CASSSGHKNTEAFF.